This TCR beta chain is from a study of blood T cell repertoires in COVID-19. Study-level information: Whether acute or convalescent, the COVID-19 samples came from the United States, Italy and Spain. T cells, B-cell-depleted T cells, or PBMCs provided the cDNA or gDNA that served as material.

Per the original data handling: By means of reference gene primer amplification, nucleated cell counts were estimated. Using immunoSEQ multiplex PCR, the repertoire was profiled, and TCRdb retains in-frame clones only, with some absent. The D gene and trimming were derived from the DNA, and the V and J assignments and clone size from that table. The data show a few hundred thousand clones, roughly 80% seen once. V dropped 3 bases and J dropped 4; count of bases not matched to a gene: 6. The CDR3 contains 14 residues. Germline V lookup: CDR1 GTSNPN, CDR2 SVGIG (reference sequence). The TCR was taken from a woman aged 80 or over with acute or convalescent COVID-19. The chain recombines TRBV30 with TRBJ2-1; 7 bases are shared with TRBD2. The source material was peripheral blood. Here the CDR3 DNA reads TGTGCCTGGAGGATGGCGGGGGTATACAATGAGCAGTTCTTC. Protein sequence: CAWRMAGVYNEQFF.